Described below is a single T cell receptor beta chain sequence and its context. Its matching antigen is unknown. The data originate from a study of shared clonotypes between healthy human individuals. The protocol was immunoSEQ multiplex PCR, while the TCRdb copy is restricted to in-frame clones and leaves out a portion. In the table there are a few million clones, about 93% of which are singletons. Naive CD8 populations comprised CD45RO-negative cells positively selected for CCR7, excluding terminally differentiated effector memory CD45RA+ cells. Every donor, a Caucasian adult, lived in Nashville, Tennessee. The study, taken as a whole, reports: The sampled material consisted only of blood, and tissue repertoires are likely to differ. A generally larger estimated richness was seen in naive subsets than in memory subsets.

Germline assignment: CDR1 SGHDT and CDR2 YYEEEE. The V gene lost 0 bases and the J gene lost 9 bases, with 10 bases spanning the gap. CDR3 length: 14 amino acids. The chain recombines TRBV5-6 with TRBJ1-6, with D possibly being TRBD1 (5 bases). The origin of this receptor is a man aged 18 to 30 in good health. Some clones in this sample may be carry-over from other donors' samples. The sequencing sample was made of naive CD8+ T cells from PBMCs. The CDR3 region is CASSLAGRGSPLHF. The CDR3 DNA sequence: TGTGCCAGCAGCTTGGCAGGGAGAGGTTCACCCCTCCACTTT.